A selection of T cell receptor beta chains follows, all from one sample in a study of blood T cell repertoires in COVID-19. Measured with immunoSEQ multiplex PCR; TCRdb has only the in-frame clones, and not every one. Here the sample spans about 420,000 clones, around nine tenths being singletons. The source material was peripheral blood. The receptors come from a man younger than 35 with COVID-19, enrolled during active disease. The CDR3 runs from the conserved cysteine through the conserved F or W. The order of the fields is V gene, D gene, clone size, J gene, CDR3 DNA, CDR3 protein. D genes are given only for firm matches. Clone size appears in some rows only: once, few, many, or a class for an expanded clone.

>TRBV3-1/TRBV3-2|.|once|TRBJ2-1
TGTGCCAGCAGCCAAGCGGGTGGGGGGTACAATGAGCAGTTCTTC
CASSQAGGGYNEQFF
>TRBV4-1|TRBD2|.|TRBJ2-5
TGCGCCAGCAGCCAGGGGGTAGCGGGACAAGAGACCCAGTACTTC
CASSQGVAGQETQYF
>TRBV10-3|TRBD1|.|TRBJ2-5
TGTGCCATCAGCCGACAGGGAGAAGAGACCCAGTACTTC
CAISRQGEETQYF
>TRBV5-4|TRBD2|.|TRBJ2-5
TGTGCCAGCAGCCCCGGGACTAGCGGAGAAATAGAGACCCAGTACTTC
CASSPGTSGEIETQYF
>TRBV30|.|.|TRBJ2-7
TGTGCCTGGAGCCGACTCTCCTACGAGCAGTACTTC
CAWSRLSYEQYF
>TRBV3-1/TRBV3-2|.|once|TRBJ1-2
TGTGCCAGCAGCCAAGATCTGGAGGCCCCGTATGGCTACACCTTC
CASSQDLEAPYGYTF
>TRBV9|.|.|TRBJ1-5
TGTGCCAGCAGCGTAGATCCGGGGACCCAGCATTTT
CASSVDPGTQHF
>TRBV5-4|.|.|TRBJ2-1
TGTGCCAGCAGCCCCCCCCCGGCAGGCGAATACAATGAGCAGTTCTTC
CASSPPPAGEYNEQFF
>TRBV4-2|TRBD1|.|TRBJ2-7
TGTGCCAGCAGCCGAGCCAGGGGGCGCAGGGTCCACGAGCAGTACTTC
CASSRARGRRVHEQYF
>TRBV5-1|.|.|TRBJ1-4
TGCGCCAGCAGCTTAACAACAACTAATGAAAAACTGTTTTTT
CASSLTTTNEKLFF
>TRBV10-3|TRBD2|.|TRBJ2-7
TGTGCCATCACAGCGGTCCCTAGCGGGGGAACCTACGAGCAGTACTTC
CAITAVPSGGTYEQYF
>TRBV6-5|TRBD1|.|TRBJ1-1
TGTGCCAGCAGTTCGACAGGGTCGATCGGGGCTTTCTTT
CASSSTGSIGAFF
>TRBV19|TRBD1|.|TRBJ2-3
TGTGCCAGTAGTACCCACGGACAGGGAGGCACAGATACGCAGTATTTT
CASSTHGQGGTDTQYF
>TRBV21-1|.|.|TRBJ2-1
TGTGCCAGCAGCAAGGGGGGGGTTGGGCCTCTCGACAATGAGCAGTTCTTC
CASSKGGVGPLDNEQFF
>TRBV6-5|.|.|TRBJ1-3
TGTGCCAGCCACAGGGCGGACACCATATATTTT
CASHRADTIYF
>TRBV7-8|.|.|TRBJ1-1
TGTGCCAGCAGCATTACAGGCCAGGGAACTGAAGCTTTCTTT
CASSITGQGTEAFF
>TRBV30|.|.|TRBJ2-7
TGTGCCTGGAGTCTCGGGACTGTCACCTCCTACGAGCAGTACTTC
CAWSLGTVTSYEQYF
>TRBV2|TRBD2|once|TRBJ2-1
TGTGCCAGCACCAGTTCGGGGGTAGCGGGGGTAAATGAGCAGTTCTTC
CASTSSGVAGVNEQFF
>TRBV4-1|TRBD2|.|TRBJ2-3
TGCGCCAGCAGCCAAGATCTGGCGGGAGGGGGTCACACGCAGTATTTT
CASSQDLAGGGHTQYF
>TRBV7-2|TRBD1|once|TRBJ1-1
TGTGCCAGCAGCCTTGACAGGGGGGTGACTGAAGCTTTCTTT
CASSLDRGVTEAFF
>TRBV7-2|.|.|TRBJ1-2
TGTGCCAGCAGCTTATCTTCCGCAGGGGTTCAAGGCTACACCTTC
CASSLSSAGVQGYTF
>TRBV7-3|TRBD2|.|TRBJ2-2
TGTGCCAGCAGCGGACAGACTAGCGGGATTTACACCGGGGAGCTGTTTTTT
CASSGQTSGIYTGELFF
>TRBV14|TRBD1|.|TRBJ1-1
TGTGCCAGCAGCCAATACCGGGACAGGGACGACACTGAAGCTTTCTTT
CASSQYRDRDDTEAFF
>TRBV27|TRBD2|.|TRBJ2-7
TGTGCCAGCAGTCCAGGGACTAGCGGGGGCCGACCCTACGAGCAGTACTTC
CASSPGTSGGRPYEQYF
>TRBV5-4|.|.|TRBJ1-6
TGTGCCAGCAGCTTGGGGCAGGATGTATCACCCCTCCACTTT
CASSLGQDVSPLHF
>TRBV6-5|.|.|TRBJ2-3
TGTGCCAGCAGTCCAAGTCTAGTCACAGATACGCAGTATTTT
CASSPSLVTDTQYF